This T cell receptor (beta chain) appears in the sequencing data of a study of cytomegalovirus exposure and HLA in healthy donors. The table lists this clone with a few counts. Its antigen is not known. Study-wide findings and caveats: Many donors carried some public TCRs, although rarity characterized most TCR sequences. TCR beta V- and J-gene trimming, according to a later analysis, was linked to a missense DCLRE1C variant.

From germline, CDR1 is MNHEY and CDR2 SMNVEV (reference sequence). This CDR3 has 14 residues. The ends lost 5 bases at V and 4 bases at J; junction bases unmatched: 7. It was with 60 Vbeta and 13 Jbeta primers that the PCR ran. Only in-frame clones appear in the TCRdb table, and some are missing; sequencing was by immunoSEQ multiplex PCR. The sample has hundreds of thousands of clones; 82% are singletons. The receptor's source is a man aged 40-50 years in good health and CMV-seropositive. This sequence joins TRBV27 and TRBJ2-7; TRBD1 agrees at 8 bases. Sample: PBMCs. The DNA of the CDR3 is TGTGCCAGCAGTCGGGGACAGGAAACTTACGAGCAGTACTTC. Its translation: CASSRGQETYEQYF.